The present entry profiles one T cell receptor beta chain with its context. The antigen is not known. The sample belongs to a study of cytomegalovirus exposure and HLA in healthy donors. Study-wide results and limits: The majority of CMV-associated TCR beta chains were reported as apparently HLA-restricted in a later analysis.

The PCR was carried out with 60 Vbeta primers and 13 Jbeta primers. Per the authors' pipeline: There were tens of millions of unique TCR beta chains by a later count, and approximately 11 million of them were shared. This table comes from immunoSEQ multiplex PCR, and its TCRdb copy is limited to in-frame clones, with some not included. The V and J calls and the clone size are those of that table, but D and trimming were determined from the DNA. The sample contains around 150,000 clones, around 79% of which appear only once. The source of this sequence is a male donor in good health and CMV-seronegative. The specimen was PBMCs.

The CDR3 is CASRPGTSGRALYEQYF. The CDR3 region has the DNA TGTGCCAGCAGACCCGGGACTAGCGGGAGGGCCCTCTACGAGCAGTACTTC. The rearrangement joins TRBV2 to TRBJ2-7; 16 nucleotides align to TRBD2. The CDR3 runs to 17 residues. From germline, CDR1 is SNHLY and CDR2 FYNNEI. J gave up 3 bases and V 6 bases, and 8 bases lay outside the gene matches.